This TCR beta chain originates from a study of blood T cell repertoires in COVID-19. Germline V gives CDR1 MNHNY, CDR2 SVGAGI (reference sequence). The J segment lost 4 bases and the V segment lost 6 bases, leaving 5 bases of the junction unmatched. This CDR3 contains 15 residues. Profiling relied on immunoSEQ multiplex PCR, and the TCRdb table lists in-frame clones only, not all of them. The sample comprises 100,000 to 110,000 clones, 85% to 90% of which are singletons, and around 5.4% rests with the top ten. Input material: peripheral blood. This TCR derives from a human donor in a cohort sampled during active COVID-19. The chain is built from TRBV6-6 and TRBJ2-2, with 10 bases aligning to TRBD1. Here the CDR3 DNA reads TGTGCCAGCAGCACCGGGACAGGGGTCACCGGGGAGCTGTTTTTT. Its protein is CASSTGTGVTGELFF.